This T cell receptor beta chain was sequenced for a study of vaccination and CD4 T cells after COVID-19. Study-wide context: The interval from dose two to post-vaccine sampling had a median of roughly 70 days, and it ranged from 14 to 241.

The treatment: roughly ten-day PBMC culture with coronavirus spike peptide pools or control peptides (ViraFEST assay). Trimming cost V 5 bases and J 5 bases, with 16 bases left between them. The CDR3 spans 15 residues. The germline V gene encodes CDR1 SNHLY and CDR2 FYNNEI. The study sequenced cultured CD4+ T cell DNA using the Oncomine TCR Beta short-read assay. TCRdb called the PCR reads again in MiXCR, with one record for every CDR3 protein. The sample records about 13,000 distinct CDR3 sequences, around 27% being singletons. This clonotype is termed medium-sized. The target antigen is unknown. The V gene is TRBV2, the J gene TRBJ2-1; D gene ambiguous. Sequencing used CD4+ T cells from blood, cultured in vitro, obtained before SARS-CoV-2 vaccination. The TCR was taken from a human donor who received a COVID-19 vaccine. CDR3 sequence: CASSYRTVGNNEQFF. The CDR3, as DNA: TGTGCCAGCAGTTACAGAACGGTTGGTAACAATGAGCAGTTCTTC.